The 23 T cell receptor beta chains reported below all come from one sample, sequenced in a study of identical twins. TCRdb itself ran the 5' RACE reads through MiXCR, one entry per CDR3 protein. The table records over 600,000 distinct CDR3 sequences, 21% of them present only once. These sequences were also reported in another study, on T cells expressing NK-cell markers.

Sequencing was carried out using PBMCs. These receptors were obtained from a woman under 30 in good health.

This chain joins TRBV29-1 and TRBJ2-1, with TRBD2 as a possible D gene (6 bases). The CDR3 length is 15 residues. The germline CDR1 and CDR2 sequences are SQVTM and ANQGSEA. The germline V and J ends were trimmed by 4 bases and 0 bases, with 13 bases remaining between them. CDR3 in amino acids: CSVVGGPSSYNEQFF. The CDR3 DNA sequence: TGCAGCGTTGTGGGAGGCCCAAGCTCCTACAATGAGCAGTTCTTC.

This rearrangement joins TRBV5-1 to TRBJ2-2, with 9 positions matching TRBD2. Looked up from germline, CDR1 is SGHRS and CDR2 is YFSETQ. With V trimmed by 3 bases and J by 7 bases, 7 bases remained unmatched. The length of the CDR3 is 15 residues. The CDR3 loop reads CASSSFSGSNGELFF. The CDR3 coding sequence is TGCGCCAGCAGCTCCTTTAGCGGGAGTAACGGGGAGCTGTTTTTT.

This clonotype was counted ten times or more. Here the CDR3 DNA reads TGTGCCAGCAGTGGGATTAGGGGTGACGGAAACACCATATATTTT. Translation gives CASSGIRGDGNTIYF. The chain has TRBV2 and TRBJ1-3; D is perhaps TRBD1 (5 bases). Germline V gene sequence: CDR1 SNHLY, CDR2 FYNNEI. V lost 4 bases to trimming and J lost 4 bases, with 14 bases between them. This CDR3 is 15 amino acids long.

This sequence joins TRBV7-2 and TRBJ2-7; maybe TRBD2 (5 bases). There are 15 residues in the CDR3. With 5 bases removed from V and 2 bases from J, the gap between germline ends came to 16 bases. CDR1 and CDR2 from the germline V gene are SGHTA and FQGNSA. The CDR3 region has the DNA TGTGCCAGCAGCCTGGGAGCTGCGCTTCCCTACGAGCAGTACTTC. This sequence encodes CASSLGAALPYEQYF.

The CDR3, as DNA: TGTGCCAGCAGTTTAGCGCTGAGAAATCAGCCCCAGCATTTT. This translates into CASSLALRNQPQHF. The rearrangement joins TRBV12-3 or TRBV12-4 to TRBJ1-5; D remains unclear. The CDR3 is made up of 14 amino acids. V shed 0 bases and J shed 4 bases, with 7 bases lying between them.

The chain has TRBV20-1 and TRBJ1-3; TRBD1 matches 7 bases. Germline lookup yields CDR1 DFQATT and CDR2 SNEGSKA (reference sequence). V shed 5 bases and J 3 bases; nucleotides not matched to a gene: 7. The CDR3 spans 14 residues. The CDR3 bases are TGCAGTGCTCCATGGACAGGTCGTGGAAACACCATATATTTT. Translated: CSAPWTGRGNTIYF.

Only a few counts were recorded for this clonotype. The DNA of the CDR3 is TGTGCCATCAGTGAAAAGGGAGTCAACACCGGGGAGCTGTTTTTT. Residues: CAISEKGVNTGELFF. The genes are TRBV10-3 and TRBJ2-2; tentatively, D is TRBD2 (5 bases). This CDR3 spans 15 amino acids. Germline V gene sequence: CDR1 ENHRY, CDR2 SYGVKD. Trimming removed 3 bases at V and 2 bases at J, with 10 bases between.

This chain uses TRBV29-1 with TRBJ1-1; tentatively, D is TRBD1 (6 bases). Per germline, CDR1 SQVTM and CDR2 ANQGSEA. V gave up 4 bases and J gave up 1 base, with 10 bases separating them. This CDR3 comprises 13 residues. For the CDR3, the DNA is TGCAGCGTTGCCCCACAGGGGAACACTGAAGCTTTCTTT. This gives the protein CSVAPQGNTEAFF.

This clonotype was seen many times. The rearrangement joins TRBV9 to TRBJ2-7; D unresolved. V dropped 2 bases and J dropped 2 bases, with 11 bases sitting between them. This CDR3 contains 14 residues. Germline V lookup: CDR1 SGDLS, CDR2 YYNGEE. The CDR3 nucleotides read TGTGCCAGCAGCGTGTCCCCAGGTACCTACGAGCAGTACTTC. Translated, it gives CASSVSPGTYEQYF.

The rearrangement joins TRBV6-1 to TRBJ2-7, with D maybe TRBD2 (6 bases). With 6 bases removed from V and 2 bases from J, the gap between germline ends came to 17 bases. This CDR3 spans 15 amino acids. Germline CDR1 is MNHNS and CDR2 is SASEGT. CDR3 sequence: CASRETGTAPYEQYF. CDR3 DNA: TGTGCCAGCAGGGAAACCGGGACTGCCCCCTACGAGCAGTACTTC.

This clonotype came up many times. The CDR3 spells CASSPTTSTDTQYF. The CDR3 DNA follows: TGTGCCAGCTCACCAACGACCAGCACAGATACGCAGTATTTT. The chain couples TRBV18 to TRBJ2-3; D call uncertain. The germline gives CDR1 KGHSH, CDR2 LQKENI. Deletions cut 2 bases from V and 0 bases from J, with 6 bases between. This CDR3 region has 14 residues.

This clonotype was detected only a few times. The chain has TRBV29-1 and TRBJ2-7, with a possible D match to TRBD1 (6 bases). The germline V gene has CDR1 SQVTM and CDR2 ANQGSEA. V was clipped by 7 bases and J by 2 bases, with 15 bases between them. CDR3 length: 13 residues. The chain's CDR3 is CSAMTGSTYEQYF. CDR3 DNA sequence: TGCAGCGCTATGACAGGATCCACCTACGAGCAGTACTTC.

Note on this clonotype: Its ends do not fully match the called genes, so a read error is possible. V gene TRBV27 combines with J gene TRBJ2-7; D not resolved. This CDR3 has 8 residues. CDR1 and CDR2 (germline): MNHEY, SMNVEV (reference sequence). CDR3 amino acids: CASNSRVF. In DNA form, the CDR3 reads TGTGCCAGCAATAGCCGGGTCTTC.

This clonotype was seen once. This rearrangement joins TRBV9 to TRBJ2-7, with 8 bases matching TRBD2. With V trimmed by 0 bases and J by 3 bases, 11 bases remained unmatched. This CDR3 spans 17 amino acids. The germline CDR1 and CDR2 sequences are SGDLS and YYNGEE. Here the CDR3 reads CASSVGTSGASNYEQYF. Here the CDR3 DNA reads TGTGCCAGCAGCGTAGGAACTAGCGGAGCCTCTAACTACGAGCAGTACTTC.

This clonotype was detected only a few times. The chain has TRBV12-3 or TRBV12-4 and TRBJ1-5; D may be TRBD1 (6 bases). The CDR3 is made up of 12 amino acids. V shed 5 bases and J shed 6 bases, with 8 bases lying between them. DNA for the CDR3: TGTGCCAGCAGTGGGGGGCCTCAGCCCCAGCATTTT. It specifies CASSGGPQPQHF.

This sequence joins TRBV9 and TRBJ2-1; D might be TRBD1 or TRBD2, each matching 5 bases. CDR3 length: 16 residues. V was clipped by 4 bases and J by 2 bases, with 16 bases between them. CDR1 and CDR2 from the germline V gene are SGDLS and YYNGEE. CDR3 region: CASSQSGTQPYNEQFF. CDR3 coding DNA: TGTGCCAGCAGCCAATCCGGGACCCAACCCTACAATGAGCAGTTCTTC.

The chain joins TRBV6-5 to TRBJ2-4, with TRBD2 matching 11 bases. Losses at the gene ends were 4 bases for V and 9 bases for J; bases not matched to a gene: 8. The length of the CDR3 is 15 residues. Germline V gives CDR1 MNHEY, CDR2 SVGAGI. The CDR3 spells CASSSILAGAIIQYF. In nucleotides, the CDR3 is TGTGCCAGCAGTTCCATACTAGCGGGGGCGATCATTCAGTACTTC.

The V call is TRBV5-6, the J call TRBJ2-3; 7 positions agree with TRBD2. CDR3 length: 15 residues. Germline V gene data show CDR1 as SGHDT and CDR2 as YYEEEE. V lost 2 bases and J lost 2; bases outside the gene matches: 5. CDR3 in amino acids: CASSFRGGPTDTQYF. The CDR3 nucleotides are TGTGCCAGCAGCTTCCGCGGGGGACCCACAGATACGCAGTATTTT.

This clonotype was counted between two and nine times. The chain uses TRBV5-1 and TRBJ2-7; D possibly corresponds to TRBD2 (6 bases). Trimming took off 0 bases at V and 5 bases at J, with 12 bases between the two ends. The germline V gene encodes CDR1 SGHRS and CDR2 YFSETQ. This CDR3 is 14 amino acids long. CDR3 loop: CASSLVSGEDEQYF. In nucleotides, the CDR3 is TGCGCCAGCAGCTTGGTATCGGGGGAGGACGAGCAGTACTTC.

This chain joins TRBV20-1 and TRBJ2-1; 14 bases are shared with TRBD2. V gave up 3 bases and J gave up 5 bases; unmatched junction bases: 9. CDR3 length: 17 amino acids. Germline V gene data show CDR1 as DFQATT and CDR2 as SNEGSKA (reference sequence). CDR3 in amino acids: CSARGTSGRRANNEQFF. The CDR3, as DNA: TGCAGTGCTAGGGGGACTAGCGGGAGAAGGGCGAACAATGAGCAGTTCTTC.

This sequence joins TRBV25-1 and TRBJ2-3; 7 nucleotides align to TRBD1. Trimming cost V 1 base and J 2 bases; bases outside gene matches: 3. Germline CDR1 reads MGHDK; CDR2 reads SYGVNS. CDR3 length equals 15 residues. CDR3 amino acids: CASSESRGLTDTQYF. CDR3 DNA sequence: TGTGCCAGCAGTGAATCTAGGGGGCTCACAGATACGCAGTATTTT.

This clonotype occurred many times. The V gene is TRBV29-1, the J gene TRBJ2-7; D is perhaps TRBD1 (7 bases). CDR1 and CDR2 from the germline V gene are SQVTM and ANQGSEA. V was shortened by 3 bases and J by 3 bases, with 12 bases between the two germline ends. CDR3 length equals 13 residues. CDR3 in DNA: TGCAGCGTTGACAGGGGGGAGAACTACGAGCAGTACTTC. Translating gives CSVDRGENYEQYF.

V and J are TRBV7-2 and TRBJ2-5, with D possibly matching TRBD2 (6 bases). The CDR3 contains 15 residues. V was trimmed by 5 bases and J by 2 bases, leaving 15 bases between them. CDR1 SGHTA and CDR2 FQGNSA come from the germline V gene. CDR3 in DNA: TGTGCCAGCAGCATCCGGGGGACTTGGCAAGAGACCCAGTACTTC. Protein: CASSIRGTWQETQYF.